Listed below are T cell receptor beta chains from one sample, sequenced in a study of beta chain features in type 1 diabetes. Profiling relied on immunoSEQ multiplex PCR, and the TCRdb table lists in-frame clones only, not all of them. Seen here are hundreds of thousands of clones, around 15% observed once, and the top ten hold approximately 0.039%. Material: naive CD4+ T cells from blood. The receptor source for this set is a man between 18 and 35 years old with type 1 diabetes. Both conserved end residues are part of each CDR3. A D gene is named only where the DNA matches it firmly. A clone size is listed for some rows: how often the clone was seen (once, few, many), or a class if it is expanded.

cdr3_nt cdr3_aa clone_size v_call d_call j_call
TGTGCCTGGAGTGGGGGAGGGAACACTGAAGCTTTCTTT CAWSGGGNTEAFF few TRBV30 - TRBJ1-1
TGTGCCAGCAGCTCCGGACTTTGGGGTTCACCCCTCCACTTT CASSSGLWGSPLHF - TRBV7-9 - TRBJ1-6
TGCGCCAGCAGCTTGGTACCGGGGGCCCAACGCAATGAGCAGTTCTTC CASSLVPGAQRNEQFF few TRBV5-1 - TRBJ2-1
TGTGCCAGCAGTTACTCGACGGGGCTTGCGAATTCACCCCTCCACTTT CASSYSTGLANSPLHF few TRBV6-5 - TRBJ1-6
TGTGCCAGCAGCCAAACTAGCATCACCGGGGAGCTGTTTTTT CASSQTSITGELFF - TRBV4-2 - TRBJ2-2
TGTGCCAGCAGCGTACAGGGACGAAACACTGAAGCTTTCTTT CASSVQGRNTEAFF - TRBV9 - TRBJ1-1
TGTGCCAGCAGCGTTTCATTTAACACTGAAGCTTTCTTT CASSVSFNTEAFF - TRBV9 - TRBJ1-1
TGCGCCAGCCATAAAAAGGTCCTGCCGAGCTCCTACAATGAGCAGTTCTTC CASHKKVLPSSYNEQFF few TRBV23-1 - TRBJ2-1
TGTGCCAGCAGCCTAGGGCAGTCAAGTGGCTACACCTTC CASSLGQSSGYTF - TRBV9 - TRBJ1-2
TGTGCCACCAGCAGCCACCCTACAGGGCTGGGCACTGAAGCTTTCTTT CATSSHPTGLGTEAFF - TRBV15 - TRBJ1-1
TGTGCCAGCTCACCAAGCGGGGGCGGGCATGGAGATACGCAGTATTTT CASSPSGGGHGDTQYF - TRBV18 TRBD2 TRBJ2-3